These T cell receptor beta chains were read from a single sample in a study of blood T cell repertoires in COVID-19. Generated by immunoSEQ multiplex PCR, the TCRdb table keeps only in-frame clones and is missing some. The data hold approximately 210,000 clones, with over 75% observed a single time. Sequences were obtained from PBMCs or T cells enriched from blood (not recorded which). These receptors came from a man aged 25 to 45 in a cohort exposed to, infected with or recovered from COVID-19 (not recorded which). Each CDR3 is given without its conserved first and last residue.

j_call | v_call | cdr3_aa
TRBJ1-1 | TRBV9 | ASSLSDRGVLGTEAF
TRBJ1-4 | TRBV12-3/TRBV12-4 | ASSLAYWEKLF
TRBJ2-1 | TRBV9 | ASSGSGRAYNEQF
TRBJ2-1 | TRBV7-3 | ASSKSGTSGSYNEQF
TRBJ2-2 | TRBV18 | ASSPLAGGETGELF
TRBJ1-1 | TRBV28 | ASRSPGTEAF
TRBJ2-7 | TRBV10-3 | AISETGAPYEQY
TRBJ1-1 | TRBV5-8 | ASSFRTGGNTEAF
TRBJ2-1 | TRBV30 | AWSVRAGNEQF
TRBJ1-3 | TRBV4-1 | ASSQESGIFGNTIY
TRBJ2-3 | TRBV7-3 | ASGRTSGGTDTQY
TRBJ1-2 | TRBV5-3 | ARSLDKRAFFRHGYT
TRBJ1-6 | TRBV7-9 | ASSLQGISSRISPLH
TRBJ2-7 | TRBV4-1 | ASSQDGPWGAYEQY
TRBJ1-3 | TRBV13 | ASSPWDSPGNTIY
TRBJ2-1 | TRBV19 | ASSILTSGLYNEQF
TRBJ2-7 | TRBV7-9 | ASSGDLAGGNYEQY
TRBJ2-7 | TRBV7-3 | ASSYRSGGFYEQY
TRBJ1-1 | TRBV9 | ASSVIGRPGGEAF
TRBJ2-5 | TRBV11-2 | ASSTTHREGETQY
TRBJ1-1 | TRBV2 | ASSLDLYTEAF
TRBJ2-1 | TRBV5-1 | ASSITSGGSNEQF
TRBJ1-4 | TRBV3-1/TRBV3-2 | ASSLKSGTGSEKLF
TRBJ1-4 | TRBV19 | ASSIASATNEKLF
TRBJ2-3 | TRBV9 | ASSVGGAGVVDTQY
TRBJ2-5 | TRBV4-1 | ASSRSPSGVGETQY